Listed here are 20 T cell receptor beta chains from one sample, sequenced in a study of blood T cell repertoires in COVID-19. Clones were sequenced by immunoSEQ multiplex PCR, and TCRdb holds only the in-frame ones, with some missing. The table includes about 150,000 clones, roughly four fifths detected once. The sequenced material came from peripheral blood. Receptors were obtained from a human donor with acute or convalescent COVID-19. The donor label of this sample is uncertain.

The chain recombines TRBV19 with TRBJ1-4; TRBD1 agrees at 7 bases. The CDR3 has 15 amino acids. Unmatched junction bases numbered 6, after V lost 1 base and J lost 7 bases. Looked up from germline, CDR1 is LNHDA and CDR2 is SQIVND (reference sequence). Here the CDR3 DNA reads TGTGCCAGTAGTATAGCGGGGACAGCCGGTGAAAAACTGTTTTTT. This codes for CASSIAGTAGEKLFF.

The CDR3 sequence is CASTGPRGNNSPLHF. The CDR3 region has the DNA TGTGCCAGCACCGGACCCAGGGGTAATAATTCACCCCTCCACTTT. The rearrangement joins TRBV6-6 to TRBJ1-6; perhaps TRBD1 as D (6 bases). CDR1 MNHNY and CDR2 SVGAGI come from the germline V gene (reference sequence). Trimming removed 7 bases from V and 5 bases from J, with 15 bases in between. This CDR3 is 15 amino acids long.

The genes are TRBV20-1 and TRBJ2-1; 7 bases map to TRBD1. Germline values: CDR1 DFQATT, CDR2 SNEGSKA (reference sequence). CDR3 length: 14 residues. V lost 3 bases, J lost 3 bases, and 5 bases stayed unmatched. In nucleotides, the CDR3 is TGCAGTGCTAGTAGGGGGCTAGACTACAATGAGCAGTTCTTC. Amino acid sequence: CSASRGLDYNEQFF.

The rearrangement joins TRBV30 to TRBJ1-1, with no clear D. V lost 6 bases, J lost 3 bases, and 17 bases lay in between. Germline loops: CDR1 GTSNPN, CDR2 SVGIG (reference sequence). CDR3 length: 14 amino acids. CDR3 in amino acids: CACSRRVKDTEAFF. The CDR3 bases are TGTGCCTGCTCCCGGCGGGTAAAGGACACTGAAGCTTTCTTT.

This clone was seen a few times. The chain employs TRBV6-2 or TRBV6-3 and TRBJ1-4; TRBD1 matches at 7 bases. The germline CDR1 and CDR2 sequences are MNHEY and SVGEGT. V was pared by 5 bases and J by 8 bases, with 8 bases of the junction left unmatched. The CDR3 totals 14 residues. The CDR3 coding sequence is TGTGCCAGCAGTAGGGGGCAATGGAAGGAAAAACTGTTTTTT. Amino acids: CASSRGQWKEKLFF.

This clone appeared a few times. The CDR3 protein is CASREAIYEQYF. CDR3 DNA sequence: TGTGCCAGTCGAGAGGCTATCTACGAGCAGTACTTC. This chain uses TRBV18 with TRBJ2-7, with no clear D. V lost 9 bases, J lost 3 bases, and 12 bases lay in between. The length of the CDR3 is 12 residues. Germline V gene sequence: CDR1 KGHSH, CDR2 LQKENI. The full variable domain, rest sourced from reference TRBV18 and TRBJ2-7, is NAGVMQNPRHLVRRRGQEARLRCSPMKGHSHVYWYRQLPEEGLKFMVYLQKENIIDESGMPKERFSAEFPKEGPSILRIQQVVRGDSAAYFCASREAIYEQYFGPGTRLTVT.

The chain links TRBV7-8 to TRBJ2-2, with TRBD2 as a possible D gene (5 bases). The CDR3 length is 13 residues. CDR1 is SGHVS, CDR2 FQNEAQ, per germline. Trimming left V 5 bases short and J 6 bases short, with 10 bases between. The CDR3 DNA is TGTGCCAGCAGCCTAACCGGGGCCGGGGAGCTGTTTTTT. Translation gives CASSLTGAGELFF.

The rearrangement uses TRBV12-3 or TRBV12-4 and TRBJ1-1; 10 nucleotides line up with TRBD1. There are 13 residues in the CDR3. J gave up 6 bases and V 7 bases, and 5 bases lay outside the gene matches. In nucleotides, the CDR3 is TGTGCCAGCAACCGGGACAGGGGAGCTGAAGCTTTCTTT. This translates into CASNRDRGAEAFF.

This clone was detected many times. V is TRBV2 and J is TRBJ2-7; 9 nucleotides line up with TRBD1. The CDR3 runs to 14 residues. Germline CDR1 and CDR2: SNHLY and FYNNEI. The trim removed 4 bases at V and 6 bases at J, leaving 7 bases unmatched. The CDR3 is CASSVRTGEGEQYF. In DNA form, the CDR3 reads TGTGCCAGCAGTGTCAGGACAGGGGAGGGCGAGCAGTACTTC.

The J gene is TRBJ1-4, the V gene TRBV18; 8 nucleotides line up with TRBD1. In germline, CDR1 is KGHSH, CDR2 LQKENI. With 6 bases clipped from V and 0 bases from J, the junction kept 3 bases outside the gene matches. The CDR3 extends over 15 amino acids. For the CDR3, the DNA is TGTGCCAGCTCCCCGGACAGGGCAACTAATGAAAAACTGTTTTTT. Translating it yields CASSPDRATNEKLFF.

CDR3 protein: CASSLGPGQGAHGYTF. The DNA of the CDR3 is TGTGCCAGCAGCTTGGGGCCGGGACAGGGGGCCCACGGCTACACCTTC. The chain joins TRBV5-5 to TRBJ1-2, with 12 bases fitting TRBD1. Trimming removed 0 bases from V and 8 bases from J; junction bases left unmatched: 8. Looked up from germline, CDR1 is SGHKS and CDR2 is YYEKEE (reference sequence). CDR3 size: 16 residues.

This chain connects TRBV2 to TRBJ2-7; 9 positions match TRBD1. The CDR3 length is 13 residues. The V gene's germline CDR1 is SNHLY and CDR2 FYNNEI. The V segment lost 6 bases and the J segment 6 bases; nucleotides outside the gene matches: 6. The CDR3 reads CASSDRGAGEQYF. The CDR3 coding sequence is TGTGCCAGCAGCGACAGGGGGGCCGGCGAGCAGTACTTC.

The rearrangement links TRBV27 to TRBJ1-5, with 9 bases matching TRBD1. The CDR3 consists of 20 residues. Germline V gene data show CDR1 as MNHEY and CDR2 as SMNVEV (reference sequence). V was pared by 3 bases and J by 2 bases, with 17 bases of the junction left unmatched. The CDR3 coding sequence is TGTGCCAGCAGTTTCCCCGGACAGGGGCGAAAGGGGGGGGGCAATCAGCCCCAGCATTTT. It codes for CASSFPGQGRKGGGNQPQHF.

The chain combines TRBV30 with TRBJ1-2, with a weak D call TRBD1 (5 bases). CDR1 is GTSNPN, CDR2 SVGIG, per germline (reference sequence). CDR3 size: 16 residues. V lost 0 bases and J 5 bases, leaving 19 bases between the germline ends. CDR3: CAWSVGLLGRAYGYTF. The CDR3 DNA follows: TGTGCCTGGAGTGTAGGTTTATTAGGCAGGGCGTATGGCTACACCTTC.

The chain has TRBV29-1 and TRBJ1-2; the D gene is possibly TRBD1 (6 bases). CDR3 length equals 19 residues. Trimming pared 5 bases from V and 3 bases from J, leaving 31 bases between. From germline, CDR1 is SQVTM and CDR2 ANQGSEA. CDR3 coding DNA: TGCAGCGTTAGGGGGGGTGTTATTGAGAGCCCCGTGAAGTACTATGGCTACACCTTC. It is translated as CSVRGGVIESPVKYYGYTF.

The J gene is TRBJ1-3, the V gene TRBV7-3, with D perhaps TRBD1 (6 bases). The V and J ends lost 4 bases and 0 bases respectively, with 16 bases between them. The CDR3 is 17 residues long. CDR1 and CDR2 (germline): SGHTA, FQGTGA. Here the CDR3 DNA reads TGTGCCAGCAGCTATATAGGGGACACGTCCTCTGGAAACACCATATATTTT. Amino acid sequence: CASSYIGDTSSGNTIYF.

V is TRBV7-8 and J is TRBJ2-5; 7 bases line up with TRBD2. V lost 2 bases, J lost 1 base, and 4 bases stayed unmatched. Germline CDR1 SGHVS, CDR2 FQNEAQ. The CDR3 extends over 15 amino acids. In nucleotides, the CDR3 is TGTGCCAGCAGCTTATCTAGCGGCGCCCAAGAGACCCAGTACTTC. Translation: CASSLSSGAQETQYF.

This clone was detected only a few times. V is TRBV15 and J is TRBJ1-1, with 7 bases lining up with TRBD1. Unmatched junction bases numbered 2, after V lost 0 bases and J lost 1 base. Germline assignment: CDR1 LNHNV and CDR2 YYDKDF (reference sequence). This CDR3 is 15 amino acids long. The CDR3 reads CATSREKGANTEAFF. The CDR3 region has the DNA TGTGCCACCAGCAGAGAAAAGGGGGCGAACACTGAAGCTTTCTTT. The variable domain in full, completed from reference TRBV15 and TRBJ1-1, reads DAMVIQNPRYQVTQFGKPVTLSCSQTLNHNVMYWYQQKSSQAPKLLFHYYDKDFNNEADTPDNFQSRRPNTSFCFLDIRSPGLGDTAMYLCATSREKGANTEAFFGQGTRLTVV.

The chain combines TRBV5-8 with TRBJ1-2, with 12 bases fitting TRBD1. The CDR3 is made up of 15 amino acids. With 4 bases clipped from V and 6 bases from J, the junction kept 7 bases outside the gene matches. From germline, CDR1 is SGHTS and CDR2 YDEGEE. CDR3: CASSLPGTGGNGYTF. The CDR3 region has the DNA TGTGCCAGCAGCCTACCAGGGACAGGGGGCAATGGCTACACCTTC.

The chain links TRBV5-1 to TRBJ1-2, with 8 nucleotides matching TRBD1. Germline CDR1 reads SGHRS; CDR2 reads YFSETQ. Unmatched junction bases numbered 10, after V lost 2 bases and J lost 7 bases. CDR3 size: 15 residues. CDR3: CASSFSSDRGAGYTF. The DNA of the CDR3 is TGCGCCAGCAGCTTTTCGTCTGACAGGGGTGCTGGCTACACCTTC. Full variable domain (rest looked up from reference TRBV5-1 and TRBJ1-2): KAGVTQTPRYLIKTRGQQVTLSCSPISGHRSVSWYQQTPGQGLQFLFEYFSETQRNKGNFPGRFSGRQFSNSRSEMNVSTLELGDSALYLCASSFSSDRGAGYTFGSGTRLTVV.